This T cell receptor (beta chain) stems from a study of blood T cell repertoires in COVID-19. Study summary: PBMCs, B-cell-depleted T cells, or T cells were the source of the cDNA or gDNA that made up the material.

Original methodology: Reference gene primer amplification gave nucleated cell count estimates. The table came from immunoSEQ multiplex PCR; TCRdb's copy has only in-frame clones and leaves some out. From that table come the V and J calls and clone size; the DNA was used to work out D and trimming. Of about 110,000 clones in the sample, around 84% were seen once. This TCR derives from a human donor in a cohort sampled during active COVID-19. The sample taken for sequencing was peripheral blood.

The CDR3 protein is CASSQERMTVLNTGELFF. CDR3 sequence (DNA): TGCGCCAGCAGCCAAGAAAGAATGACAGTTCTGAACACCGGGGAGCTGTTTTTT. The V call is TRBV4-3, the J call TRBJ2-2; weak D call: TRBD1 (5 bases). The CDR3 sequence is 18 residues long. The V gene lost 0 bases and the J gene lost 1 base, with 15 bases spanning the gap. The germline V gene encodes CDR1 LGHNA and CDR2 YSLEER.